The 19 T cell receptor beta chains presented below share a single source sample, sequenced in a study of human T cells and chemical hapten exposure. Via MiXCR, TCRdb re-called the RACE reads, giving one row per CDR3 protein. The sample carries about 160,000 distinct CDR3 sequences, about 27% recorded once. Time point of the sample: patch test 3, about 24 weeks after DPC sensitization. Noted treatment: therapeutic diphenylcyclopropenone sensitization with weekly scalp DPC. The material was whole blood, obtained in connection with sensitization to the hapten diphenylcyclopropenone (DPC). These receptors all come from a woman aged 18-30 years with alopecia areata. Some clones in this sample may be carry-over from other donors' samples.

In this sample, this clonotype turned up a few times. The chain is built from TRBV3-1 and TRBJ2-1; D unresolved. CDR3 length: 8 amino acids. The germline V gene encodes CDR1 LGHDT and CDR2 YNNKEL (reference sequence). V shed 0 bases and J shed 15 bases, with 0 bases lying between them. The CDR3 spells CASSQEFF. Here the CDR3 DNA reads TGTGCCAGCAGCCAAGAGTTCTTC.

This clonotype has only one observation. The chain uses TRBV5-1 and TRBJ2-1; D is unclear. Germline V CDR1 and CDR2: SGHRS, YFSETQ. The V and J ends lost 4 bases and 4 bases respectively, with 18 bases between them. The CDR3 consists of 16 residues. The CDR3 nucleotides are TGCGCCAGCAGCCAAAACACCGGGCCCACTTACAATGAGCAGTTCTTC. This gives the protein CASSQNTGPTYNEQFF.

Note on this clonotype: One junction end disagrees with the germline gene, perhaps due to a read error. The chain joins TRBV20-1 to TRBJ1-1; D remains unclear. Per the germline V gene, CDR1 is DFQATT and CDR2 is SNEGSKA (reference sequence). This CDR3 is 11 amino acids long. CDR3: CSARDITEAFF. CDR3 sequence (DNA): TGCAGTGCTCGAGACATCACTGAAGCTTTCTTT.

V and J are TRBV7-2 and TRBJ2-1; TRBD2 aligns across 10 bases. The CDR3 totals 14 residues. The germline V gene encodes CDR1 SGHTA and CDR2 FQGNSA. V trimming: 4 bases; J trimming: 6 bases; junction bases outside the gene matches: 3. CDR3 residues: CASSSGTSVNEQFF. The CDR3 DNA reads as TGTGCCAGCAGCTCCGGGACTAGCGTCAATGAGCAGTTCTTC. Full variable domain (outside the CDR3, taken from reference TRBV7-2 and TRBJ2-1): GAGVSQSPSNKVTEKGKDVELRCDPISGHTALYWYRQSLGQGLEFLIYFQGNSAPDKSGLPSDRFSAERTGGSVSTLTIQRTQQEDSAVYLCASSSGTSVNEQFFGPGTRLTVL.

This rearrangement joins TRBV24-1 to TRBJ2-7; TRBD1 agrees at 8 bases. The CDR3 totals 14 residues. Germline-derived CDR1 and CDR2 are KGHDR and SFDVKD. V lost 4 bases, J lost 2 bases, and 3 bases stayed unmatched. The CDR3 DNA reads TGTGCCACCAGTGAGGACAGGGTGCCCTACGAGCAGTACTTC. Encoded protein: CATSEDRVPYEQYF.

This chain links TRBV11-2 with TRBJ2-7; 10 bases fit TRBD1. The CDR3 loop spans 16 amino acids. Trimming removed 1 base from V and 4 bases from J; junction bases left unmatched: 7. Germline CDR1 SGHAT, CDR2 FQNNGV. CDR3 amino acids: CASSLVKRQGAYEQYF. The CDR3 coding sequence is TGTGCCAGCAGCTTAGTGAAAAGACAGGGGGCTTACGAGCAGTACTTC.

Here the CDR3 DNA reads TGTGCCAGCAGTGATCCCTCGACAGGGGGCTACGAGCAGTACTTC. Protein sequence: CASSDPSTGGYEQYF. The V call is TRBV2, the J call TRBJ2-7, with 9 bases aligning to TRBD1. Germline CDR1 SNHLY, CDR2 FYNNEI. Trimming took 3 bases from V and 3 from J; bases not matched to a gene: 6. The CDR3 is 15 residues long.

This chain links TRBV5-1 with TRBJ1-1; D unresolved. The V gene's germline CDR1 is SGHRS and CDR2 YFSETQ. Trimming shortened V by 7 bases and J by 4 bases, and 14 bases separated the two germline ends. The CDR3 consists of 13 residues. The CDR3 here is CASGTEMGTEAFF. The CDR3 DNA is TGCGCCAGCGGCACAGAAATGGGCACTGAAGCTTTCTTT.

The CDR3 nucleotides read TGTGCCAGTAGTATAGGTAGCGGGAGATCGGCAGATACGCAGTATTTT. Its protein is CASSIGSGRSADTQYF. V and J are TRBV19 and TRBJ2-3; 9 bases match TRBD2. V gave up 1 base and J gave up 4 bases; unmatched junction bases: 6. The CDR3 is 16 amino acids. Germline V gene data show CDR1 as LNHDA and CDR2 as SQIVND (reference sequence). The full variable domain, in which reference TRBV19 and TRBJ2-3 provide the parts outside the CDR3, is DGGITQSPKYLFRKEGQNVTLSCEQNLNHDAMYWYRQDPGQGLRLIYYSQIVNDFQKGDIAEGYSVSREKKESFPLTVTSAQKNPTAFYLCASSIGSGRSADTQYFGPGTRLTVL.

The table lists this clonotype with a few counts. J is TRBJ2-1 and V is TRBV20-1; D unclear. Trimming pared 6 bases from V and 3 bases from J, leaving 9 bases between. The CDR3 is 12 residues long. Germline V lookup: CDR1 DFQATT, CDR2 SNEGSKA (reference sequence). The CDR3 nucleotides are TGCAGTGCCGAGCTATTCTACAATGAGCAGTTCTTC. This gives the protein CSAELFYNEQFF.

The gene calls are TRBV30 and TRBJ2-3; D may be TRBD2 (5 bases). CDR1 is GTSNPN, CDR2 SVGIG, per germline (reference sequence). The CDR3 totals 10 residues. V lost 1 base to trimming and J lost 10 bases, with 6 bases between them. CDR3 sequence reads: CAWSGTAQYF. The CDR3 nucleotides read TGTGCCTGGAGTGGGACTGCGCAGTATTTT.

The chain has TRBV4-1 and TRBJ1-2; D not resolved. The CDR3 loop spans 15 amino acids. The germline gives CDR1 MGHRA, CDR2 YSYEKL. Trimming cost V 1 base and J 1 base, with 10 bases left between them. CDR3 DNA: TGCGCCAGCAGCCAAGCGGACGGAAATAACTATGGCTACACCTTC. This encodes CASSQADGNNYGYTF.

A few counts support this clonotype. The rearrangement joins TRBV5-1 to TRBJ2-7; D call uncertain. Trimming pared 1 base from V and 3 bases from J, leaving 5 bases between. Per germline, CDR1 SGHRS and CDR2 YFSETQ. The CDR3 is 12 amino acids. This CDR3 is CASSLSDYEQYF. The CDR3 nucleotides are TGCGCCAGCAGCTTGTCCGACTACGAGCAGTACTTC.

This CDR3 is CASSLLDRIQETQYF. The CDR3 DNA reads TGTGCCAGCAGTTTACTGGACAGGATACAAGAGACCCAGTACTTC. V gene TRBV28 combines with J gene TRBJ2-5; 7 nucleotides line up with TRBD1. V was clipped by 2 bases and J by 2 bases; unmatched bases: 5. The CDR3 sequence is 15 residues long. Germline V lookup: CDR1 MDHEN, CDR2 SYDVKM.

V is TRBV4-1 and J is TRBJ2-3; tentatively, D is TRBD2 (5 bases). V shed 5 bases and J shed 4 bases, with 10 bases lying between them. The germline V gene encodes CDR1 MGHRA and CDR2 YSYEKL. The CDR3 is 13 residues long. The CDR3 loop reads CASSIRGADTQYF. CDR3 DNA sequence: TGCGCCAGCAGCATCCGGGGAGCAGATACGCAGTATTTT.

This clonotype has just a few counts. V gene TRBV7-2 combines with J gene TRBJ2-7, with D perhaps TRBD1 or TRBD2 (5 bases each). With 5 bases removed from V and 2 bases from J, the gap between germline ends came to 10 bases. Germline V CDR1 and CDR2: SGHTA, FQGNSA. This CDR3 is built from 13 residues. As DNA, the CDR3 is TGTGCCAGCAGCCGGGGACGGCCCTACGAGCAGTACTTC. Amino acids: CASSRGRPYEQYF.

This clonotype was counted only a few times. The chain employs TRBV10-3 and TRBJ2-1; 10 bases are shared with TRBD2. V lost 6 bases and J lost 0; bases outside the gene matches: 2. The CDR3 is 15 amino acids. In germline, CDR1 is ENHRY, CDR2 SYGVKD. The CDR3 protein is CAISGLADSYNEQFF. The CDR3 DNA reads as TGTGCCATCAGCGGACTAGCGGACTCCTACAATGAGCAGTTCTTC.

Only a few counts were recorded for this clonotype. This rearrangement joins TRBV27 to TRBJ2-7; D may match TRBD1 or TRBD2 (5 bases each). V was trimmed by 7 bases and J by 3 bases, leaving 22 bases between them. The CDR3 sequence is 16 residues long. Looked up from germline, CDR1 is MNHEY and CDR2 is SMNVEV (reference sequence). In nucleotides, the CDR3 is TGTGCCAGCACCCTCAAAGGGGACGGACCCGTCTACGAGCAGTACTTC. This codes for CASTLKGDGPVYEQYF.

In its sample, this clonotype was seen a few times. The chain carries TRBV9 and TRBJ2-2; D is undetermined. Germline V gene lookup returns CDR1 SGDLS and CDR2 YYNGEE. The CDR3 covers 12 residues. V was trimmed by 6 bases and J by 6 bases, leaving 9 bases between them. In DNA, the CDR3 is TGTGCCAGCAAGAGTAAACCCGGGGAGCTGTTTTTT. Amino acid sequence: CASKSKPGELFF.